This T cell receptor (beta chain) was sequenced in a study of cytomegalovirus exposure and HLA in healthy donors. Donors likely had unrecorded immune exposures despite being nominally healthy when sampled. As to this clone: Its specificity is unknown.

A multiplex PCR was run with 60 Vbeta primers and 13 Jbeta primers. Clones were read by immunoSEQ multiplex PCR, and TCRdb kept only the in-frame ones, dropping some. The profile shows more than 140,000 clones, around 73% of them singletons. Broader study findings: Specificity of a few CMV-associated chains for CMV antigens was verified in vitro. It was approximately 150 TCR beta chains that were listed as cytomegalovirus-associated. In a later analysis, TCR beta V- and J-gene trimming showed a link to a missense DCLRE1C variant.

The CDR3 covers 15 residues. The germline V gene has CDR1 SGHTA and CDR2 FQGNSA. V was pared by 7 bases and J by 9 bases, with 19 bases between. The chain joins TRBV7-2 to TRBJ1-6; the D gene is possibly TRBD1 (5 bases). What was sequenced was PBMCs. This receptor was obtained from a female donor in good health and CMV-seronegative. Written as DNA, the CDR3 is TGTGCCAGCACCCTAGGGGCCCCCGCAATTTCACCCCTCCACTTT. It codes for CASTLGAPAISPLHF.